These 22 T cell receptor beta chains originate from one sample sequenced in a study of shared clonotypes between healthy human individuals. Terminally differentiated effector memory CD45RA+ cells were left out of the naive CD8 fraction, which was CD45RO-negative and positively selected for CCR7. The repertoire was sequenced with immunoSEQ multiplex PCR; TCRdb's copy has only in-frame clones and lacks some. The sample lists around 560,000 clones; roughly 96% were seen once. The sample was naive CD8+ T cells sorted from blood. The source of these receptors is a woman in her 30s in good health.

This clone was recorded once. The V and J genes are TRBV5-5 and TRBJ1-1, with D uncertain. The CDR3 has 16 amino acids. Trimming stripped 0 bases from V and 0 bases from J, with 12 bases between. Germline V CDR1 and CDR2: SGHKS, YYEKEE (reference sequence). Here the CDR3 reads CASSLAGGLLNTEAFF. The CDR3 nucleotides read TGTGCCAGCAGCTTGGCCGGTGGCCTGCTGAACACTGAAGCTTTCTTT.

V usage is TRBV9 and J usage is TRBJ2-7; 8 bases match TRBD1. The germline gives CDR1 SGDLS, CDR2 YYNGEE. Trimming took 3 bases from V and 3 from J; bases not matched to a gene: 8. This CDR3 has 15 amino acids. CDR3 residues: CASSGAGGTGYEQYF. CDR3 DNA: TGTGCCAGCAGCGGTGCAGGAGGGACAGGCTACGAGCAGTACTTC.

This chain uses TRBV6-4 with TRBJ2-7; D possibly corresponds to TRBD1 (5 bases). The V and J ends lost 2 bases and 2 bases respectively, with 13 bases between them. The CDR3 runs 15 residues. CDR1 and CDR2 (germline): MRHNA, SNTAGT. The CDR3: CASSDLPGKAYEQYF. CDR3 coding DNA: TGTGCCAGCAGTGACCTCCCAGGGAAAGCCTACGAGCAGTACTTC.

This chain links TRBV5-6 with TRBJ2-1; 7 bases agree with TRBD2. From germline, CDR1 is SGHDT and CDR2 YYEEEE. The ends lost 3 bases at V and 4 bases at J; junction bases unmatched: 7. This CDR3 is built from 15 residues. The CDR3 region has the DNA TGTGCCAGCAGCTACCTGGGCGGGAGATACAATGAGCAGTTCTTC. Its translation: CASSYLGGRYNEQFF.

This rearrangement joins TRBV4-2 to TRBJ2-3; the D gene is possibly TRBD2 (7 bases). Germline CDR1 is LGHNA and CDR2 is YNFKEQ. Deletions cut 2 bases from V and 5 bases from J, with 23 bases between. This CDR3 has 18 amino acids. Here the CDR3 reads CASSQWMLGAGVIDTQYF. The CDR3 region has the DNA TGTGCCAGCAGCCAATGGATGTTGGGGGCGGGAGTGATAGATACGCAGTATTTT.

V usage is TRBV7-6 and J usage is TRBJ2-5; 10 positions agree with TRBD1. The CDR3 consists of 14 residues. Germline V CDR1 and CDR2: SGHVS, FNYEAQ. The J segment lost 5 bases and the V segment lost 3 bases, leaving 3 bases of the junction unmatched. The CDR3 DNA reads TGTGCCAGCAGCTTGACAGGGGGCGTGGAGACCCAGTACTTC. Amino acids: CASSLTGGVETQYF.

The count of this clone is one. This rearrangement joins TRBV7-6 to TRBJ2-3; 10 bases match TRBD2. Germline CDR1 reads SGHVS; CDR2 reads FNYEAQ. The CDR3 totals 17 residues. The junction had 7 bases not matched to a gene; V was cut back by 2 bases and J by 2 bases. Here the CDR3 DNA reads TGTGCCAGCAGCTTAAGCGGGGGGGCCCTTCCCACAGATACGCAGTATTTT. Protein sequence: CASSLSGGALPTDTQYF.

The chain employs TRBV7-9 and TRBJ1-1; D is undetermined. Germline CDR1 and CDR2: SEHNR and FQNEAQ (reference sequence). The CDR3 extends over 13 amino acids. Deletions cut 3 bases from V and 1 base from J, with 6 bases between. In nucleotides, the CDR3 is TGTGCCAGCAGCTTCGACAAGAACACTGAAGCTTTCTTT. This codes for CASSFDKNTEAFF. Using reference TRBV7-9 and TRBJ1-1 for the parts outside the CDR3, the full variable domain is DTGVSQNPRHKITKRGQNVTFRCDPISEHNRLYWYRQTLGQGPEFLTYFQNEAQLEKSRLLSDRFSAERPKGSFSTLEIQRTEQGDSAMYLCASSFDKNTEAFFGQGTRLTVV.

The V gene is TRBV4-1, the J gene TRBJ1-6; tentatively, D is TRBD1 (6 bases). Germline V gene sequence: CDR1 MGHRA, CDR2 YSYEKL. CDR3 length: 16 residues. Trimming took 1 base from V and 4 from J, leaving 11 bases between them. CDR3: CASSQVSQGYNSPLHF. The CDR3 DNA reads as TGCGCCAGCAGCCAAGTTTCACAGGGTTATAATTCACCCCTCCACTTT.

The chain is built from TRBV5-1 and TRBJ2-1; 7 bases are a match to TRBD2. Germline trimming cut 1 base from V and 8 bases from J; bases unmatched to any gene: 3. Per germline, CDR1 SGHRS and CDR2 YFSETQ. The CDR3 spans 13 residues. For the CDR3, the DNA is TGCGCCAGCAGCTTGACTAGCGCCCATGAGCAGTTCTTC. Protein product: CASSLTSAHEQFF.

The gene calls are TRBV5-1 and TRBJ2-3, with TRBD1 identical over 10 bases. The J segment lost 5 bases and the V segment lost 4 bases, leaving 10 bases of the junction unmatched. Per the germline V gene, CDR1 is SGHRS and CDR2 is YFSETQ. This CDR3 has 16 amino acids. The CDR3 DNA reads TGCGCCAGCAGCCTCCGGGACAGGGGAGTTAGAGATACGCAGTATTTT. Amino acids: CASSLRDRGVRDTQYF.

The chain recombines TRBV13 with TRBJ2-5; D is uncertain. V dropped 4 bases and J dropped 1 base, with 4 bases sitting between them. The V gene's germline CDR1 is PRHDT and CDR2 FYEKMQ (reference sequence). The CDR3 totals 12 residues. CDR3: CASSSLQETQYF. As DNA, the CDR3 is TGTGCCAGCAGCTCACTCCAAGAGACCCAGTACTTC.

The chain carries TRBV7-3 and TRBJ2-2; D gene ambiguous. CDR3 length equals 13 residues. CDR1 is SGHTA and CDR2 is FQGTGA in the germline V gene. V was shortened by 5 bases and J by 8 bases, with 12 bases between the two germline ends. The CDR3 region is CASSPTVKGELFF. CDR3 nucleotides: TGTGCCAGCAGCCCAACGGTAAAGGGGGAGCTGTTTTTT.

The chain carries TRBV25-1 and TRBJ2-7; D possibly corresponds to TRBD1 (5 bases). The V and J ends lost 6 bases and 3 bases respectively, with 6 bases between them. This CDR3 spans 11 amino acids. CDR1 is MGHDK, CDR2 SYGVNS, per germline. CDR3 in amino acids: CASRTVYEQYF. CDR3 in DNA: TGTGCCAGCAGGACAGTCTACGAGCAGTACTTC.

The V gene is TRBV29-1, the J gene TRBJ1-1; D may be TRBD1 (5 bases). CDR1 SQVTM and CDR2 ANQGSEA come from the germline V gene. The CDR3 runs 14 residues. V lost 2 bases to trimming and J lost 0 bases, with 10 bases between them. DNA of the CDR3: TGCAGCGTTGAATTCCAGGGCGTGAACACTGAAGCTTTCTTT. This translates into CSVEFQGVNTEAFF.

The gene calls are TRBV19 and TRBJ1-1; 9 bases are shared with TRBD1. The length of the CDR3 is 17 residues. CDR1 is LNHDA, CDR2 SQIVND, per germline (reference sequence). The V and J ends lost 4 bases and 5 bases, in that order; junction bases with no gene match: 14. The CDR3 sequence: CASSTLPGQGFKTEAFF. The CDR3, as DNA: TGTGCCAGTAGTACCCTACCGGGACAGGGCTTTAAGACTGAAGCTTTCTTT.

V gene TRBV5-1 combines with J gene TRBJ1-4; possibly TRBD1 for D (5 bases). This CDR3 is 16 amino acids long. Per germline, CDR1 SGHRS and CDR2 YFSETQ. Trimming took 0 bases from V and 8 from J, leaving 17 bases between them. The CDR3 nucleotides read TGCGCCAGCAGCTTGGAACAGGCGTTTATTAGCGAAAAACTGTTTTTT. It codes for CASSLEQAFISEKLFF.

This sequence joins TRBV7-9 and TRBJ2-4; no clear D gene. In germline, CDR1 is SEHNR, CDR2 FQNEAQ (reference sequence). There are 12 residues in the CDR3. Here the CDR3 reads CAVVGAKNIQYF. In DNA, the CDR3 is TGTGCAGTCGTGGGGGCCAAAAACATTCAGTACTTC.

This chain connects TRBV15 to TRBJ1-2, with D possibly matching TRBD1 (5 bases). CDR3 length: 15 residues. From germline, CDR1 is LNHNV and CDR2 YYDKDF (reference sequence). V lost 5 bases, J lost 5 bases, and 18 bases lay in between. The CDR3 loop is CATSGRQSPLYGYTF. For the CDR3, the DNA is TGTGCCACCAGCGGCCGACAGTCCCCGTTATATGGCTACACCTTC.

The CDR3 DNA reads as TGCGCCAGCAGTCGCCCACAACAGGGCTCCTTTTACGAGCAGTACTTC. It is translated as CASSRPQQGSFYEQYF. This chain uses TRBV5-1 with TRBJ2-7, with a possible D match to TRBD1 (6 bases). With 5 bases removed from V and 4 bases from J, the gap between germline ends came to 22 bases. This CDR3 has 16 amino acids. Germline assignment: CDR1 SGHRS and CDR2 YFSETQ.

V usage is TRBV18 and J usage is TRBJ2-5; D unclear. The CDR3 covers 15 residues. From germline, CDR1 is KGHSH and CDR2 LQKENI. Trimming removed 2 bases from V and 4 bases from J, with 14 bases in between. CDR3: CASSPGARTPETQYF. DNA of the CDR3: TGTGCCAGCTCACCAGGCGCTAGAACCCCAGAGACCCAGTACTTC.

This clone was picked up one time. V gene TRBV7-6 combines with J gene TRBJ2-7; D not certain. Germline V gives CDR1 SGHVS, CDR2 FNYEAQ. This CDR3 contains 12 residues. Between the trimmed V and J ends, which lost 5 bases and 6 bases, there was a span of 11 bases. The CDR3 DNA follows: TGTGCCAGCAGCGCGGAGACAAGCGAGCAGTACTTC. Translating gives CASSAETSEQYF.